This T cell receptor (beta chain) appears in the sequencing data of a study of T cells in localized non-small cell lung cancer. Study-level points and caveats: Measurement of T cell clonality placed uninvolved adjacent lung highest, above the level in tumor.

V was clipped by 5 bases and J by 5 bases, with 10 bases between them. The CDR3 runs 13 residues. Germline V lookup: CDR1 SGHTA, CDR2 FQGNSA. The repertoire was sequenced with immunoSEQ multiplex PCR; TCRdb's copy has only in-frame clones and lacks some. Among about 24,000 clones listed, roughly 87% were seen once. Details on this clone: Its antigen is undetermined.

V is TRBV7-2 and J is TRBJ1-5; D may be TRBD1 (6 bases). This specimen consisted of peripheral blood, obtained before any cancer treatment. The source is a male donor aged 60 or older with stage I squamous cell lung carcinoma. CDR3 region: CASSIQGYQPQHF. As DNA, the CDR3 is TGTGCCAGCAGCATACAGGGATATCAGCCCCAGCATTTT.